This T cell receptor beta chain is from a study of T cell responses to AZD1222 COVID-19 vaccine. Whole-study findings and limits: The donor cohort was predominantly white British with a female majority, and clonal diversity may have been underestimated.

The table came from immunoSEQ multiplex PCR; TCRdb's copy has only in-frame clones and leaves some out. The table lists 130,000 to 150,000 clones, 90% to 95% of them singletons, with 9% to 15% in the top ten. This clone has only one observation. Its target is unknown. This TCR was sampled from an adult who had recovered from COVID-19. The sample here was peripheral blood, taken after recovery from COVID-19.

This CDR3 reads CASSGVTGYQPQHF. In DNA, the CDR3 is TGTGCCAGTAGTGGGGTCACAGGGTATCAGCCCCAGCATTTT. The chain has TRBV19 and TRBJ1-5, with TRBD1 as a possible D gene (6 bases). The CDR3 extends over 14 amino acids. Germline loops: CDR1 LNHDA, CDR2 SQIVND (reference sequence). With 5 bases removed from V and 5 bases from J, the gap between germline ends came to 13 bases.